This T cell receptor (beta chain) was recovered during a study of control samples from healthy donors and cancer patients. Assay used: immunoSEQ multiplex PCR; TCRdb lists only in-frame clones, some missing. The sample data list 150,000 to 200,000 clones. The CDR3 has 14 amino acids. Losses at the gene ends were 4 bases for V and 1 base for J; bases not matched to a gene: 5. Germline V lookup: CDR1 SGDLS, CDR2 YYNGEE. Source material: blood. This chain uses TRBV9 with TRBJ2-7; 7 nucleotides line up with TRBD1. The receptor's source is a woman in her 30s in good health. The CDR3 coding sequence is TGTGCCAGCAGCTCGCCGGGACAGTCCTACGAGCAGTACTTC. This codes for CASSSPGQSYEQYF. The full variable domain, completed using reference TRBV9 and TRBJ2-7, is DSGVTQTPKHLITATGQRVTLRCSPRSGDLSVYWYQQSLDQGLQFLIQYYNGEERAKGNILERFSAQQFPDLHSELNLSSLELGDSALYFCASSSPGQSYEQYFGPGTRLTVT.